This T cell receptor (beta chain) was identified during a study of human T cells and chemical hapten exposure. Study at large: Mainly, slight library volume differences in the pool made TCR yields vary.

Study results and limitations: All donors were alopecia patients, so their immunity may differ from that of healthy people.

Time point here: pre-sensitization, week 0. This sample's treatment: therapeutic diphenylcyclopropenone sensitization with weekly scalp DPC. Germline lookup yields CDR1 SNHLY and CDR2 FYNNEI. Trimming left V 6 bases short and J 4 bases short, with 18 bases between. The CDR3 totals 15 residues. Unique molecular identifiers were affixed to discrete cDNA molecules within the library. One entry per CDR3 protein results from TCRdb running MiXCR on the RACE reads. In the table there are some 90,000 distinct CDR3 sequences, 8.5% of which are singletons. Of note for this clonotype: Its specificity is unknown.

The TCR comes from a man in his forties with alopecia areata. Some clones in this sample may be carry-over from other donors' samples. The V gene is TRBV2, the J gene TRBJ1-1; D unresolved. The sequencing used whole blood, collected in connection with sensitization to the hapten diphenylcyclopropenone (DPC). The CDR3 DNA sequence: TGTGCCAGCAGGCCAAACATATTTGGGGTCACTGAAGCTTTCTTT. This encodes CASRPNIFGVTEAFF.